A selection of T cell receptor beta chains follows, all from one sample in a study of T cell responses to AZD1222 COVID-19 vaccine. Only in-frame clones appear in the TCRdb table, and some are missing; sequencing was by immunoSEQ multiplex PCR. The data show approximately 130,000 clones, with around 90% seen just once and 3.5% to 4.5% held by the top ten. Sequenced material: peripheral blood, taken 28 days after the second dose of the MenACWY control vaccine. These receptors came from an adult who received the MenACWY meningococcal vaccine as a control. Each CDR3 is given with its conserved first and last residue. A D gene is named only where the DNA matches it firmly. Some rows have no size entry. The others give once, few or many, or a class for an expanded clone.

size,length,D,V,J,DNA,CDR3
.,15,.,TRBV6-5,TRBJ2-1,TGTGCCAGCAGTTCATTTCTTGAGCGCCGCAATGAGCAGTTCTTC,CASSSFLERRNEQFF
.,18,.,TRBV21-1,TRBJ1-3,TGTGCCAGCAGCAAAGGTGGACAGGGGGAAAGCTCTGGAAACACCATATATTTT,CASSKGGQGESSGNTIYF
.,17,TRBD2,TRBV7-3,TRBJ2-5,TGTGCCAGCAGCTTAGGGCTTAGCGGGAGGGCCGGGGAGACCCAGTACTTC,CASSLGLSGRAGETQYF
.,16,.,TRBV5-8,TRBJ2-3,TGTGCCAGCAGCTTACTTCCCGACAGAAGCACAGATACGCAGTATTTT,CASSLLPDRSTDTQYF
.,15,.,TRBV7-2,TRBJ1-5,TGTGCCAGCAGCTTAGACAAGGGCCTTGTTCAGCCCCAGCATTTT,CASSLDKGLVQPQHF
.,15,.,TRBV7-2,TRBJ2-2,TGTGCCAGCAGCTTGCGACAGTCGGCCACCGGGGAGCTGTTTTTT,CASSLRQSATGELFF
.,13,.,TRBV27,TRBJ1-1,TGTGCCAGCAGGAACAGGGAAAGCACTGAAGCTTTCTTT,CASRNRESTEAFF
.,16,.,TRBV7-2,TRBJ2-6,TGTGCCAGCAGCTTAGCGTCTGCGTCTGGGGCCAACGTCCTGACTTTC,CASSLASASGANVLTF
.,14,.,TRBV5-1,TRBJ1-5,TGCGCCAGCAGCTTATCGGCGGGCAATCAGCCCCAGCATTTT,CASSLSAGNQPQHF
once,15,.,TRBV5-4,TRBJ2-3,TGTGCCAGCAGCAAAGCATATGGGAGCACAGATACGCAGTATTTT,CASSKAYGSTDTQYF
.,16,TRBD2,TRBV29-1,TRBJ2-2,TGCAGCCCCGGACTAGCGGGAGTTACGAACACCGGGGAGCTGTTTTTT,CSPGLAGVTNTGELFF
.,15,TRBD1,TRBV3-1/TRBV3-2,TRBJ1-1,TGTGCCAGCAGCCAAGAGGACAGGGGGAACACTGAAGCTTTCTTT,CASSQEDRGNTEAFF
.,15,TRBD1,TRBV18,TRBJ1-5,TGTGCCAGCTCACTAGGGACAGGGGGCTTTCAGCCCCAGCATTTT,CASSLGTGGFQPQHF
.,15,TRBD2,TRBV5-5,TRBJ2-7,TGTGCCAGCAGCCCCGGGCTAGCGGAGTCCTACGAGCAGTACTTC,CASSPGLAESYEQYF
.,16,TRBD1,TRBV18,TRBJ1-5,TGTGCCAGCTCTAATACCGGGACAGGGGGCTCTCAGCCCCAGCATTTT,CASSNTGTGGSQPQHF
.,15,TRBD2,TRBV19,TRBJ2-7,TGTGCCAGTAGTAACCGACTAGCGGGGTCCTACGAGCAGTACTTC,CASSNRLAGSYEQYF
.,16,TRBD2,TRBV5-4,TRBJ2-3,TGTGCCAGCAGCAGTCCGGGACTAGCGGGGGGAGATACGCAGTATTTT,CASSSPGLAGGDTQYF
.,12,.,TRBV3-1/TRBV3-2,TRBJ1-1,TGTGCCAGCAGCCAAGTTGGAAGTGAAGCTTTCTTT,CASSQVGSEAFF
.,13,.,TRBV30,TRBJ2-5,TGTGCCTGGAGTGTACCGACAGCCGAGACCCAGTACTTC,CAWSVPTAETQYF
.,16,.,TRBV6-2/TRBV6-3,TRBJ2-2,TGTGCCAGCAGTTTGGCCCCATCGGCGAACACCGGGGAGCTGTTTTTT,CASSLAPSANTGELFF
.,14,.,TRBV4-1,TRBJ2-5,TGCGCCAGCAGCGCCCACGGGAAACAAGAGACCCAGTACTTC,CASSAHGKQETQYF
.,15,TRBD2,TRBV11-1,TRBJ2-1,TGTGCCAGCAGCTTAGGACTAGCGGGGGGGAGTGAGCAGTTCTTC,CASSLGLAGGSEQFF